This TCR beta chain was captured by sequencing in a study of T cell changes during pregnancy in multiple sclerosis (dated by TCRdb to 2018 to 2020). Looking at the study overall: The study looked at changes in the T cell repertoire across pregnancy in women with multiple sclerosis.

A note on this clone: Which antigen it targets is not known. Base qualities are missing; no much larger clone stands one base away.

Library construction relied on the immunoSEQ multiplex PCR assay. Here the immuneACCESS table is served through TCRdb, limited to in-frame sequences with V and J called. Missing clones are a known gap in these copies; in checked studies unresolved V genes cover under half, and the rest lacks a known reason. In all, the sample holds about 64,000 clones, and approximately 90% of those were seen once. 1% to 1.5% of the sample lies in the top ten. CDR1 and CDR2 are read off the germline V gene as SGDLS and YYNGEE. Including cysteine and phenylalanine, the CDR3 has 14 amino acids. Only the CDR3 part of the read is kept: 42 bases, read in frame from the first base. The V end loses 2 bases and the J end loses 1 base, and a stretch of 6 bases separates them.

The sequence was collected from a female donor with multiple sclerosis, enrolled in a pregnancy study. Sequencing was performed on peripheral blood, taken in the second trimester of pregnancy. Recombination connected TRBV9 to TRBJ2-2; a tentative D match to TRBD2 spans 6 bases. The nucleotides read TGTGCCAGCAGCGTCGGGGGGAACACCGGGGAGCTGTTTTTT. Translated, this gives CASSVGGNTGELFF.